A selection of T cell receptor beta chains follows, all from one sample in a study of blood T cell repertoires in COVID-19. The table came from immunoSEQ multiplex PCR; TCRdb's copy has only in-frame clones and leaves some out. The sample carries roughly 130,000 clones, around three quarters recorded once. The sequencing sample was made of peripheral blood. These receptors were taken from an elderly man with acute or convalescent COVID-19. CDR3s include the opening cysteine and the closing phenylalanine or tryptophan. A D gene is named only where the DNA matches it firmly. Clone size is not always given. Where it is, it says once, few, many or a class for expanded clones.

NA	TRBV5-4	TRBJ1-5	NA	12	TGTGCCAGCAGCTTGGCAGGGCAGCCCCAGCATTTT	CASSLAGQPQHF
NA	TRBV6-5	TRBJ2-7	NA	13	TGTGCCAGCAGTCTGAGCGACGGAGGGGAGCAGTACTTC	CASSLSDGGEQYF
NA	TRBV6-6	TRBJ2-5	NA	13	TGTGCCAGCAGGCTAGCGCTGGGGGAGACCCAGTACTTC	CASRLALGETQYF
NA	TRBV12-3/TRBV12-4	TRBJ2-7	TRBD1	12	TGTGCCAGCAGTTCCGACAGGGGCGAGCAGTACTTC	CASSSDRGEQYF
NA	TRBV30	TRBJ1-5	NA	14	TGTGCCTGGAGTCGGGACACCTTGGGTCAGCCCCAGCATTTT	CAWSRDTLGQPQHF
NA	TRBV7-2	TRBJ1-1	TRBD1	14	TGTGCCAGCAGCCCCACAGGGGGGTGGGATGAAGCTTTCTTT	CASSPTGGWDEAFF
NA	TRBV28	TRBJ1-6	TRBD1	15	TGTGCCAGCAGTTTTTACGGGACAGGAGGGGGGGGCCTCCACTTT	CASSFYGTGGGGLHF
few	TRBV10-1	TRBJ2-7	NA	15	TGCGCCAGCAGACCCAGGGGGAGGCGTCTCGGCGAGCAGTACTTC	CASRPRGRRLGEQYF
few	TRBV2	TRBJ1-5	NA	15	TGTGCCAGCAGTGTGTGGGGCGGCCTGAATCAGCCCCAGCATTTT	CASSVWGGLNQPQHF
NA	TRBV18	TRBJ2-2	NA	16	TGTGCCAGCTCACCACCGGGGACACGAGTAACCGGGGAGCTGTTTTTT	CASSPPGTRVTGELFF
NA	TRBV6-1	TRBJ2-5	NA	16	TGTGCCAGCAGTGAAGTCCGGGGGACAGCGCAAGAGACCCAGTACTTC	CASSEVRGTAQETQYF
NA	TRBV7-3	TRBJ1-1	NA	13	TGTGCCAGCAGCTACGACAGGAACACTGAAGCTTTCTTT	CASSYDRNTEAFF
few	TRBV28	TRBJ2-5	NA	16	TGTGCCAGCAGTTTTTTGGGGGGGCGAAGGCAAGAGACCCAGTACTTC	CASSFLGGRRQETQYF
NA	TRBV7-8	TRBJ2-7	NA	16	TGTGCCAGCAGCACCCAGCGCCGGGCAGGACAATACGAGCAGTACTTC	CASSTQRRAGQYEQYF
NA	TRBV6-6	TRBJ1-5	TRBD1	16	TGTGCCAGCAGTTACTCGGGCAGGGGGAACAATCAGCCCCAGCATTTT	CASSYSGRGNNQPQHF
NA	TRBV6-5	TRBJ1-2	NA	14	TGTGCCAGCAGTCCGGACATTCTTGTGGGTGGCTACACCTTC	CASSPDILVGGYTF
NA	TRBV12-3/TRBV12-4	TRBJ2-3	NA	13	TGTGCCAGCAGGACAGCTAGCACAGATACGCAGTATTTT	CASRTASTDTQYF
NA	TRBV7-2	TRBJ2-7	TRBD1	12	TGTGCCAGCAGCTACCCAGGACAGGGGTTTAACTTC	CASSYPGQGFNF
NA	TRBV28	TRBJ2-5	TRBD2	14	TGTGCCAGCAGTTCCCACGGGGGGCAAGAGACCCAGTACTTC	CASSSHGGQETQYF
few	TRBV28	TRBJ2-3	NA	12	TGTGCCAGCAGTTTTTCCGCAGATACGCAGTATTTT	CASSFSADTQYF
NA	TRBV5-1	TRBJ1-1	NA	13	TGCGCCAGCAGCTTGGTTGTGGGCGAAACAGCTTTCTTT	CASSLVVGETAFF
NA	TRBV7-9	TRBJ1-5	NA	16	TGTGCCAGCAGCTCCGCAGGGGACGGGAGCAATCAGCCCCAGCATTTT	CASSSAGDGSNQPQHF
once	TRBV24-1	TRBJ2-1	TRBD2	15	TGTGCCACCCAAAAAGCGGGGGGGCCGGAAAATGAGCAGTTCTTC	CATQKAGGPENEQFF
NA	TRBV3-1/TRBV3-2	TRBJ2-5	NA	17	TGTGCCAGCAGCCTCAACCTGGGGGGACAGTTAGGGGAGACCCAGTACTTC	CASSLNLGGQLGETQYF
NA	TRBV25-1	TRBJ1-1	NA	13	TGTGCCAGCAGTGTCGGACACAACACTGAAGCTTTCTTT	CASSVGHNTEAFF
few	TRBV5-4	TRBJ1-4	TRBD1	15	TGTGCCAGCAACATTGGACAGGGGGCAAGGGAAAAACTGTTTTTT	CASNIGQGAREKLFF
few	TRBV4-3	TRBJ2-5	NA	16	TGCGCCAGCAGCCAAGGCCTCGGTGGGCAGGCAGAGACCCAGTACTTC	CASSQGLGGQAETQYF
NA	TRBV7-3	TRBJ1-1	NA	13	TGTGCCAGCAGAAAGTCCGTCAGCACTGAAGCTTTCTTT	CASRKSVSTEAFF
few	TRBV15	TRBJ2-2	TRBD1	17	TGTGCCACCAGCAGAGAGGCTACAGGGGGCAAGGGCGGGGAGCTGTTTTTT	CATSREATGGKGGELFF
once	TRBV18	TRBJ2-7	TRBD1	17	TGTGCCAGCTCACCAAGCAGCTTCGGGACAGGCTCCTACGAGCAGTACTTC	CASSPSSFGTGSYEQYF
NA	TRBV27	TRBJ2-7	TRBD1	15	TGTGCCAGCAGTCCAGGGACAGCGAGAGACTACGAGCAGTACTTC	CASSPGTARDYEQYF
few	TRBV6-5	TRBJ1-6	NA	13	TGTGCCAGCAGTTTTGAGGGAGATTCACCCCTCCACTTT	CASSFEGDSPLHF
NA	TRBV29-1	TRBJ1-4	NA	14	TGCAGCGTTGAAATGGCAGGGGAAAATGAAAAACTGTTTTTT	CSVEMAGENEKLFF
NA	TRBV4-3	TRBJ2-1	NA	14	TGCGCCAGCAGCCAAGGGTCGGCCTACAATGAGCAGTTCTTC	CASSQGSAYNEQFF
NA	TRBV2	TRBJ2-1	NA	14	TGTGCCAGCAGCGTTGGACAGCTTGGGAATGAGCAGTTCTTC	CASSVGQLGNEQFF
NA	TRBV5-4	TRBJ1-2	TRBD1	14	TGTGCCAGCAGCTTAGGGCAGGGGGACTATGGCTACACCTTC	CASSLGQGDYGYTF
once	TRBV6-5	TRBJ2-1	NA	15	TGTGCCAGCACCCGGACAGGGAGGGGTAACAATGAGCAGTTCTTC	CASTRTGRGNNEQFF
NA	TRBV5-4	TRBJ2-7	TRBD1	14	TGTGCCAGCAGCTTGGTTGGGACAGCCTACGAGCAGTACTTC	CASSLVGTAYEQYF
NA	TRBV18	TRBJ1-5	TRBD1	15	TGTGCCAGCTCACCGCAGACAGGGTTGAATCAGCCCCAGCATTTT	CASSPQTGLNQPQHF
NA	TRBV5-6	TRBJ2-3	NA	15	TGTGCCAGCAGCTTGGGACAGTCTGTGACAGATACGCAGTATTTT	CASSLGQSVTDTQYF
few	TRBV2	TRBJ1-6	NA	14	TGTGCCAGCAGTGAAAGGGAGACCCCGTCACCCCTCCACTTT	CASSERETPSPLHF
many	TRBV28	TRBJ1-2	TRBD1	13	TGTGCCAGCAGTGACCCAGGGGGCGATGGCTACACCTTC	CASSDPGGDGYTF
NA	TRBV18	TRBJ2-3	TRBD2	15	TGTGCCAGCTCACCCCCCGGGGGGTTGAAAGATACGCAGTATTTT	CASSPPGGLKDTQYF
NA	TRBV9	TRBJ1-2	NA	14	TGTGCCAGCAGTGAGTCGTTAGCTAACTATGGCTACACCTTC	CASSESLANYGYTF
NA	TRBV27	TRBJ2-2	NA	16	TGTGCCAGCAGTTCCTTTTTCCCCTTAAACACCGGGGAGCTGTTTTTT	CASSSFFPLNTGELFF
few	TRBV7-8	TRBJ1-2	NA	16	TGTGCCAGCAGCTTAGAGGACCACAGGCCTAACTATGGCTACACCTTC	CASSLEDHRPNYGYTF
NA	TRBV29-1	TRBJ1-5	NA	13	TGCAGCGTGGAGGACGGCTCGGGACAGCCCCAGCATTTT	CSVEDGSGQPQHF
NA	TRBV5-4	TRBJ1-1	NA	14	TGTGCCAGCAGCTGGGATCAGGGAGGAACTGAAGCTTTCTTT	CASSWDQGGTEAFF
NA	TRBV6-5	TRBJ2-7	TRBD1	16	TGTGCCAGCAGTTACTGGGGACAGGGAAGCTCCTACGAGCAGTACTTC	CASSYWGQGSSYEQYF
NA	TRBV12-5	TRBJ1-2	NA	13	TGTGCTAGTGGTTTGGGCCTACGCTATGGCTACACCTTC	CASGLGLRYGYTF
few	TRBV6-6	TRBJ2-7	TRBD2	14	TGTGCCAGCAGGGGACTAGCGGACGGATACGAGCAGTACTTC	CASRGLADGYEQYF
NA	TRBV5-1	TRBJ1-1	NA	14	TGCGCCAGCAGCTTGGACAGGGCGGACACTGAAGCTTTCTTT	CASSLDRADTEAFF
NA	TRBV7-9	TRBJ2-3	NA	16	TGTGCCAGCAGCCTCGATTTGACGGGGGGCTTAGATACGCAGTATTTT	CASSLDLTGGLDTQYF
NA	TRBV4-3	TRBJ2-7	TRBD2	17	TGCGCCAGCAGCCAGAAACTAGCGGGGGGCCTAGTATACGAGCAGTACTTC	CASSQKLAGGLVYEQYF